This entry is about one T cell receptor (beta chain). Its antigen specificity is not known. No per-base quality is available; no much larger clone lies one base away. The record originates from a study of T cell repertoires in cytomegalovirus infection (dated by TCRdb to about 2019). Background on the whole study: The peptide stimulations were aimed at well-studied HLA-B-restricted epitopes as well as recently identified HLA-C-restricted CMV epitopes, whose presentation resists viral immunomodulation. Donor HLA type was relevant to the analysis, because carriage of CMV infection together with the matching HLA type was indicated by public TCR beta signatures.

Trimming takes 5 bases off V and 12 bases off J; junction bases not matched to a gene: 8. CDR1 and CDR2 are drawn from the germline V gene (reference sequence): SEHNR, FQNEAQ. The CDR3, cysteine through phenylalanine, is 12 amino acids long. CDR3 DNA only is kept here, 36 bases in frame from base 1. The label giving this sample's treatment or condition can be read as: in vitro stimulation with specific CMV peptide epitopes to enrich CMV-specific T cells. Points the paper makes about the study in general: In both this cohort and an independent cohort of some 380 donors, the cumulative frequency of public TCR beta family members distinguished carriers of CMV infection plus the relevant HLA type. The ex vivo response was dominated by HLA-C-restricted CMV-specific TCR beta clonotypes, and the single most frequent clonotype in two of eight donors was supplied by these HLA-C-restricted clonotypes.

TCRdb lists the instrument as Illumina HiSeq 1500. TCRdb ran its own pipeline on the public reads, namely fastp trimming at Q25 and MiXCR clone calling, and kept in-frame beta chains. Identical CDR3 proteins give one entry, which carries the most common genes and DNA. The sample profile shows 250,000 to 400,000 distinct CDR3 sequences; around a quarter of them were found once. The ten largest clones add up to about an eighth of the sample. The origin of this receptor is a human donor in good health (CMV status not recorded). Some clones in this sample may be carry-over from other donors' samples. The source was cultured PBMCs, collected from culture after CMV antigen stimulation. The rearranged chain carries TRBV7-9 and TRBJ1-2, and TRBD1 aligns with 8 junction nucleotides. The CDR3 protein sequence reads: CASSLDRDENTF. In nucleotides, the sequence is TGTGCCAGCAGCCTGGACAGGGACGAGAACACCTTC.